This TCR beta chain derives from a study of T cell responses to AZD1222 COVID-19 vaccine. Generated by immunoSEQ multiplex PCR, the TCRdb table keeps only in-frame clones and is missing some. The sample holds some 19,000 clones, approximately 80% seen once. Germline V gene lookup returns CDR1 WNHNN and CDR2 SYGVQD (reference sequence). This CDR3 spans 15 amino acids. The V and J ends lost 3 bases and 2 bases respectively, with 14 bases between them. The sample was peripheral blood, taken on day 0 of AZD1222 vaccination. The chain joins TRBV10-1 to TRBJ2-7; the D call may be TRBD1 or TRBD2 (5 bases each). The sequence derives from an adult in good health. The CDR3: CASSDGGQGTYEQYF. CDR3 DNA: TGCGCCAGCAGTGATGGCGGGCAGGGCACCTACGAGCAGTACTTC.